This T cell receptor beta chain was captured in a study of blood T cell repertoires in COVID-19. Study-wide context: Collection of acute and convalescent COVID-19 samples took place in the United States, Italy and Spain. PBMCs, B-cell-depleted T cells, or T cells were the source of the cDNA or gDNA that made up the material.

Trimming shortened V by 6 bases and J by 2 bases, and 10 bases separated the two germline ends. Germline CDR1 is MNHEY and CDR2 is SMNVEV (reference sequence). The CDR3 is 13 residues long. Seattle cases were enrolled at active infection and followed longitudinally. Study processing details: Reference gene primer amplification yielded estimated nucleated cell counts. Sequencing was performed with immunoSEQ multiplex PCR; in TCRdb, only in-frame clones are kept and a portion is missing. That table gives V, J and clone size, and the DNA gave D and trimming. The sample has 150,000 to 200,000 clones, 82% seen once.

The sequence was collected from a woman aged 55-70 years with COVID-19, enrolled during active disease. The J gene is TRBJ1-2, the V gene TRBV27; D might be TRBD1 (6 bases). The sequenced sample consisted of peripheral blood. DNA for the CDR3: TGTGCCAGCAGGCCACAGGGAAACTATGGCTACACCTTC. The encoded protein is CASRPQGNYGYTF.